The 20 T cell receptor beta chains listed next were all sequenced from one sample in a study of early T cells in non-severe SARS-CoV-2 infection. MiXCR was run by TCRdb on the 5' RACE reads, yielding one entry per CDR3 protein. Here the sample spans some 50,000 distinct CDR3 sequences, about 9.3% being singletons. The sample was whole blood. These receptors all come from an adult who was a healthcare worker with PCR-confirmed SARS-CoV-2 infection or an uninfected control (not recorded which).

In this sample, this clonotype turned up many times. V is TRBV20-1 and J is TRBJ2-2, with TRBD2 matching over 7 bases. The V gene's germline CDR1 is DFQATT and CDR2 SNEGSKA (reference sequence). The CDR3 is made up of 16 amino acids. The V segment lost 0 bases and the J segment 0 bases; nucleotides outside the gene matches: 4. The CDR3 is CSARDYAGANTGELFF. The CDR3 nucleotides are TGCAGTGCTAGAGATTATGCGGGGGCGAACACCGGGGAGCTGTTTTTT.

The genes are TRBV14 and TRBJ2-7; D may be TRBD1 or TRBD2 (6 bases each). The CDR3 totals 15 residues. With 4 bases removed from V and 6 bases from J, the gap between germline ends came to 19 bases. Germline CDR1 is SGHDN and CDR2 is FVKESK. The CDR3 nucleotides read TGTGCCAGCAGCCGGGGGGCGAGCCGAGGGGGCGAGCAGTACTTC. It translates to CASSRGASRGGEQYF.

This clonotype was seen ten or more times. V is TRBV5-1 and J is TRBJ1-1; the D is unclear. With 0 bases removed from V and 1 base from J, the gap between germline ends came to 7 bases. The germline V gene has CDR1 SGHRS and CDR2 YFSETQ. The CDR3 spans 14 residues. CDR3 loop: CASSLGRQNTEAFF. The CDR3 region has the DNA TGCGCCAGCAGCTTGGGTCGGCAGAACACTGAAGCTTTCTTT.

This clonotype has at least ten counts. The CDR3 nucleotides are TGTGCCAGCAGTATGACAGGGGTTCGGAACACCATATATTTT. It translates to CASSMTGVRNTIYF. V is TRBV25-1 and J is TRBJ1-3, with TRBD1 matching over 8 bases. V was clipped by 5 bases and J by 7 bases; unmatched bases: 7. Germline assignment: CDR1 MGHDK and CDR2 SYGVNS. The CDR3 consists of 14 residues.

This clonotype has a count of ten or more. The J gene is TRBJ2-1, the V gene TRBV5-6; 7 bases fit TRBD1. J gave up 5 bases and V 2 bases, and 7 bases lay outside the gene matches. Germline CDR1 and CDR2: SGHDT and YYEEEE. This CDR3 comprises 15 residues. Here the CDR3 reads CASSLYRGPNNEQFF. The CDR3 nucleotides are TGTGCCAGCAGCTTATACAGGGGACCCAACAATGAGCAGTTCTTC. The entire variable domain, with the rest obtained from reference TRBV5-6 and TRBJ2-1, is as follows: DAGVTQSPTHLIKTRGQQVTLRCSPKSGHDTVSWYQQALGQGPQFIFQYYEEEERQRGNFPDRFSGHQFPNYSSELNVNALLLGDSALYLCASSLYRGPNNEQFFGPGTRLTVL.

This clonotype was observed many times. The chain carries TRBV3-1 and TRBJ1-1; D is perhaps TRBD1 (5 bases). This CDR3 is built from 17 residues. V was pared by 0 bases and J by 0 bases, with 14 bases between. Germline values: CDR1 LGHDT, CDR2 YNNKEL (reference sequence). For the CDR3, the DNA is TGTGCCAGCAGCCAAGATTCCAGGGCGCAAATGAACACTGAAGCTTTCTTT. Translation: CASSQDSRAQMNTEAFF.

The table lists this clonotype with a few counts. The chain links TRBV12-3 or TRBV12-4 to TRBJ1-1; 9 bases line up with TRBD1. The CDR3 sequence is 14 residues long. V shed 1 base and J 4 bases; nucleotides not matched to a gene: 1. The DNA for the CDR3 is TGTGCCAGCAGTTTAGAGACAGGGGGCACTGAAGCTTTCTTT. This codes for CASSLETGGTEAFF.

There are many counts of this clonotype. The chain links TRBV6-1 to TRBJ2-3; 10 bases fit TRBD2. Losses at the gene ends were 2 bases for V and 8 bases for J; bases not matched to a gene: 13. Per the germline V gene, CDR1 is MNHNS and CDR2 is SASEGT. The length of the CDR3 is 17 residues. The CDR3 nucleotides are TGTGCCAGCAGTGAATTTCGGCTAGCGGGGGCCGTCGGTACGCAGTATTTT. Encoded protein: CASSEFRLAGAVGTQYF.

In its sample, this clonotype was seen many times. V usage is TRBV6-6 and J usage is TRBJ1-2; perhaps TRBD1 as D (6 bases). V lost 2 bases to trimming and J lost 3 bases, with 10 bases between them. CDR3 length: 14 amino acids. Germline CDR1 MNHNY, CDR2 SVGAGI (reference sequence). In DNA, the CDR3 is TGTGCCAGCAGTTACCCACGGGGGCACTATGGCTACACCTTC. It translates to CASSYPRGHYGYTF.

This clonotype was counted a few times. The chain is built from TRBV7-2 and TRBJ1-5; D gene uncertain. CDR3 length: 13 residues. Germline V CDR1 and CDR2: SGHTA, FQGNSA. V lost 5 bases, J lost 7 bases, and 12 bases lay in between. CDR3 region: CASSLFDGQPQHF. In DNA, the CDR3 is TGTGCCAGCAGCCTATTCGACGGACAGCCCCAGCATTTT.

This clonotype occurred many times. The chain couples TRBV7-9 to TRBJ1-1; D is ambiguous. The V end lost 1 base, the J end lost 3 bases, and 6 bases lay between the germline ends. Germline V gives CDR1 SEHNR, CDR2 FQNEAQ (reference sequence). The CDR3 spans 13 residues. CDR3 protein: CASSLEWDTEAFF. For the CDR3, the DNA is TGTGCCAGCAGCTTAGAGTGGGACACTGAAGCTTTCTTT.

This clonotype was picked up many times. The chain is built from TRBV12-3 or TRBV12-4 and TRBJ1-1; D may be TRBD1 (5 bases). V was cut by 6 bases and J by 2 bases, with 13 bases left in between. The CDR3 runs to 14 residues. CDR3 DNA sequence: TGTGCCAGCAGCCGTCAGGGAGGAAACACTGAAGCTTTCTTT. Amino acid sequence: CASSRQGGNTEAFF.

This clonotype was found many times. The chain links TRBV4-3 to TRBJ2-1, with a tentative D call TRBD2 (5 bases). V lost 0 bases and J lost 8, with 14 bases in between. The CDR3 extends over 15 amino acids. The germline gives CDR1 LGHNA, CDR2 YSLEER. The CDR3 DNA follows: TGCGCCAGCAGCCAAGAAGTGGCTAGCAACGATGAGCAGTTCTTC. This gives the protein CASSQEVASNDEQFF.

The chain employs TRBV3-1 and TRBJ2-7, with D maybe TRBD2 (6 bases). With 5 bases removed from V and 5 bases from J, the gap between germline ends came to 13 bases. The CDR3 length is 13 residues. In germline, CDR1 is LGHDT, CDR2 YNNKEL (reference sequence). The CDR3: CASSSLAVHEQYF. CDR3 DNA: TGTGCCAGCAGCTCCTTAGCGGTCCACGAGCAGTACTTC.

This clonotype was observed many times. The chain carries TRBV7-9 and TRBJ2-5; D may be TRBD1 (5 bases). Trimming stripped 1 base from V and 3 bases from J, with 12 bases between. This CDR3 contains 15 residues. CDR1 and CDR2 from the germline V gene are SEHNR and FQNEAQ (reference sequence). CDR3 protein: CASSLGLMDKETQYF. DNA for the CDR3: TGTGCCAGCAGCTTAGGTCTCATGGACAAAGAGACCCAGTACTTC.

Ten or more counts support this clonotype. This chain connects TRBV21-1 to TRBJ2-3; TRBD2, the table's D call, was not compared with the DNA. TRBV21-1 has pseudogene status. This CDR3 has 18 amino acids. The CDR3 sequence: CASSKGGSGRNHTDTQYF. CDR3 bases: TGTGCCAGCAGCAAAGGCGGTAGCGGGAGGAATCACACAGATACGCAGTATTTT.

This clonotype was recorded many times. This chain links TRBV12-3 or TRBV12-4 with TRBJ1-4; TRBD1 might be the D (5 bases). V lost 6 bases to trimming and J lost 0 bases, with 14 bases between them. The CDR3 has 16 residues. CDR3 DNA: TGTGCCAGCAGGCATGGGACGGAGGCAACTAATGAAAAACTGTTTTTT. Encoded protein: CASRHGTEATNEKLFF.

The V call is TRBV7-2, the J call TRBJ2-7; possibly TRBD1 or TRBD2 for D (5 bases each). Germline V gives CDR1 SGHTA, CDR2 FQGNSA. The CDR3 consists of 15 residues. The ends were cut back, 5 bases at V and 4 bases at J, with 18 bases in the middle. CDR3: CASSPRVGTDYEQYF. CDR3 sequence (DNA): TGTGCCAGCAGCCCCCGGGTGGGGACGGATTACGAGCAGTACTTC. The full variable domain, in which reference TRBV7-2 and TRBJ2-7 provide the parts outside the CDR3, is GAGVSQSPSNKVTEKGKDVELRCDPISGHTALYWYRQSLGQGLEFLIYFQGNSAPDKSGLPSDRFSAERTGGSVSTLTIQRTQQEDSAVYLCASSPRVGTDYEQYFGPGTRLTVT.

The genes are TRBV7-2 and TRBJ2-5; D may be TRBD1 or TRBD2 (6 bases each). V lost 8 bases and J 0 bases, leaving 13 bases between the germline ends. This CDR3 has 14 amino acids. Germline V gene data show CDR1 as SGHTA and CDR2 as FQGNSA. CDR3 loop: CASLLGGYQETQYF. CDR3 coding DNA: TGTGCCAGCCTGCTAGGGGGGTACCAAGAGACCCAGTACTTC.

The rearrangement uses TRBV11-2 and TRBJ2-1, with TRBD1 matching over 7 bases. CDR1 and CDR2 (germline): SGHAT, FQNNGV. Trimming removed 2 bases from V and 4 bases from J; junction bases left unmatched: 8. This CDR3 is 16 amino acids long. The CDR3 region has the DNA TGTGCCAGCAGCTTAATCCCTAGGGGGCGGTACAATGAGCAGTTCTTC. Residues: CASSLIPRGRYNEQFF.